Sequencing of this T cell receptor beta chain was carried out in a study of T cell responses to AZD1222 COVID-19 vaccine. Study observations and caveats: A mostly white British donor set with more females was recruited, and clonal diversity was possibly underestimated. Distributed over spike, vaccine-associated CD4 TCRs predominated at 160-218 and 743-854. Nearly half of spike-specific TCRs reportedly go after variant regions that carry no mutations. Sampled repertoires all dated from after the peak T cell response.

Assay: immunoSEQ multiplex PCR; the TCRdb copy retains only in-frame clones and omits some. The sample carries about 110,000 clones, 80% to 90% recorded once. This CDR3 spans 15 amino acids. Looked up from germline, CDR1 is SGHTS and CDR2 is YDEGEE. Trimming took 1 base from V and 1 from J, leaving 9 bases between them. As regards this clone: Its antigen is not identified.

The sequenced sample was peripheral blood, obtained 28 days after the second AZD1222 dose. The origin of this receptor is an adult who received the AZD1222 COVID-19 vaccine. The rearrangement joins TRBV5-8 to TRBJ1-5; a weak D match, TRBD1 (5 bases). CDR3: CASSLNRDSNQPQHF. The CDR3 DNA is TGTGCCAGCAGCTTGAACCGGGACAGCAATCAGCCCCAGCATTTT.